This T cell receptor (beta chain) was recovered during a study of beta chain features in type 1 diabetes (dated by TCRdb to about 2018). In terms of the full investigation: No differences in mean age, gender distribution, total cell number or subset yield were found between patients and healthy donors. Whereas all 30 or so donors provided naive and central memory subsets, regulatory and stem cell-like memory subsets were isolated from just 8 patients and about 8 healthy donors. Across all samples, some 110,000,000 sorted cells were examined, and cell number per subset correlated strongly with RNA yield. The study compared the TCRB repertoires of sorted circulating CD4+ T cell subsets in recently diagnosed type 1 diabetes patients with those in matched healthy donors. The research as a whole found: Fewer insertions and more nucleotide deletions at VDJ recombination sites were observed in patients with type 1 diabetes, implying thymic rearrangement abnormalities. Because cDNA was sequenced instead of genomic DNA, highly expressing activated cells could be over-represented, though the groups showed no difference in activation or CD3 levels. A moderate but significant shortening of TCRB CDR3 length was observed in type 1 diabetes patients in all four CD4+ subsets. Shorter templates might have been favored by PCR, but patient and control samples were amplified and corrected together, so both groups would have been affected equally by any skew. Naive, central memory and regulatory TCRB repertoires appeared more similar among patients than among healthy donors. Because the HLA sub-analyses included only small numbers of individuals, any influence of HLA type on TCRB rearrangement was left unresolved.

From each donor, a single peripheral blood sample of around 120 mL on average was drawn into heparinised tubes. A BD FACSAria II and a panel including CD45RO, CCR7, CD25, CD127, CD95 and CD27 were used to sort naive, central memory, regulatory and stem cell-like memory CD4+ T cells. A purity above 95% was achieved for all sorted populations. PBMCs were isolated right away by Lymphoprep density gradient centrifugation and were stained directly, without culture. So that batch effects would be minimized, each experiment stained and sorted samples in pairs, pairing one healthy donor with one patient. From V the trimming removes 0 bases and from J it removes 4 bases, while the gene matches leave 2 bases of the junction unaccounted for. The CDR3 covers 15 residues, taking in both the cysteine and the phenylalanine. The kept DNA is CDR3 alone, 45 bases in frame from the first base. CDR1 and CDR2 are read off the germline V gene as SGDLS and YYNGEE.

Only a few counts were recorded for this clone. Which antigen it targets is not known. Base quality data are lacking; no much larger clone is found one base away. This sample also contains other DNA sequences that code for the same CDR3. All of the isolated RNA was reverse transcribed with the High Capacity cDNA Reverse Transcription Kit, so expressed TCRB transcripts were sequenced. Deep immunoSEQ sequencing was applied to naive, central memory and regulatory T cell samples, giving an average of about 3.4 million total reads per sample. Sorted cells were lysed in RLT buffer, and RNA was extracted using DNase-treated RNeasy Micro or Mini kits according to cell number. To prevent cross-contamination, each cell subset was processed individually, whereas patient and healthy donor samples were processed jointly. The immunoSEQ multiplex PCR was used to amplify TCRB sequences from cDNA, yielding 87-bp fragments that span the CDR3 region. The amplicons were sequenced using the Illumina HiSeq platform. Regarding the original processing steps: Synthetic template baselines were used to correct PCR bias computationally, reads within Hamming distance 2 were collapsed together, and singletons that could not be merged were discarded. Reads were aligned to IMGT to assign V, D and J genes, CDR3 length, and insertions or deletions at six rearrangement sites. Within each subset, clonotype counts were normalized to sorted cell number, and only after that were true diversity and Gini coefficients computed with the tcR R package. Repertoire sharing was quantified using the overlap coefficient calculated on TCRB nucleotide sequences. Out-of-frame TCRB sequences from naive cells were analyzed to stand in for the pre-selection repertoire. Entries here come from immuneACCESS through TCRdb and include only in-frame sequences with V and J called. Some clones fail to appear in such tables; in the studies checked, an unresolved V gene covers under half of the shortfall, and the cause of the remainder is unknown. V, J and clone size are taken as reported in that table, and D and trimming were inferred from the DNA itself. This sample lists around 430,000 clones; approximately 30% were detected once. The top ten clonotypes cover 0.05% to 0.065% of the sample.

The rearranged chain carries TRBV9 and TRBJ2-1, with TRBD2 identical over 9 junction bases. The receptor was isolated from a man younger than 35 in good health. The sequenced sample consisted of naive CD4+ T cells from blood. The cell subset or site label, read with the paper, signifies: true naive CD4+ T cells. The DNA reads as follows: TGTGCCAGCAGCGTAGTAGCGGGAGCATACAATGAGCAGTTCTTC. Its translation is CASSVVAGAYNEQFF.